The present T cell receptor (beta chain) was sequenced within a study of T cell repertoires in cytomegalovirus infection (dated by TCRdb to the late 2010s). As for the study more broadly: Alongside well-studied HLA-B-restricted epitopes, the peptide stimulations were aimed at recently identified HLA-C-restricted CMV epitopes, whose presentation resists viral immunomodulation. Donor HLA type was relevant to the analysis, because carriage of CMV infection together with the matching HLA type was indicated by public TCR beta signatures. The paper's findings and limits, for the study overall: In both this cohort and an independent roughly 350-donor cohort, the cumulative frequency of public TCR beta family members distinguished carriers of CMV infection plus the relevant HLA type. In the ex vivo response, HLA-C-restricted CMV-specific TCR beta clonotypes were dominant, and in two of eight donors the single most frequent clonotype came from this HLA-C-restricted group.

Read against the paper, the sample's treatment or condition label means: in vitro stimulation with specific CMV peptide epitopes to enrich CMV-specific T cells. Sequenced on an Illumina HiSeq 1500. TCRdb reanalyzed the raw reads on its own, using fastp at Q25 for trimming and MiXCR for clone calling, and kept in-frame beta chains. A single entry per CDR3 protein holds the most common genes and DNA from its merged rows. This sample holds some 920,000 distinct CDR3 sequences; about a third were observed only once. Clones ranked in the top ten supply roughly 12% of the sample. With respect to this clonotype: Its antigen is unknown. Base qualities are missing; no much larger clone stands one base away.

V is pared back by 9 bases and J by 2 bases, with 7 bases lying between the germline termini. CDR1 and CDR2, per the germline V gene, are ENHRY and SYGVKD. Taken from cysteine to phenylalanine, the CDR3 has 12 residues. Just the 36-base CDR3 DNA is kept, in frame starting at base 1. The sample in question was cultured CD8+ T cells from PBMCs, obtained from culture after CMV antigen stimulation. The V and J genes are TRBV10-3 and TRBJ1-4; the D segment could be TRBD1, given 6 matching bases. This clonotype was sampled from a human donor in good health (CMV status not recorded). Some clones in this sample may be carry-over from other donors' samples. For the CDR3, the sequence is CAIGQTNEKLFF. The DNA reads TGTGCCATAGGACAGACTAATGAAAAACTGTTTTTT.